Listed here is a single T cell receptor (beta chain). Its antigen is as yet unknown. Only in-frame clones appear in the TCRdb table, and some are missing; sequencing was by immunoSEQ multiplex PCR. The repertoire consists of 56,000 or so clones, with 80% to 85% occurring once and the leading ten covering approximately 4.1%. These data come from a study of OX40 agonist ivuxolimab in advanced cancers. Study outcomes and limitations: Clones of CD4+ and CD8+ blood T cells grew by week 6 at doses of 0.1 to 3.0 mg/kg. The mean number of expanded clones was higher in CD8+ T cells than in CD4+.

V gave up 5 bases and J gave up 0 bases, with 10 bases separating them. The CDR3 covers 14 residues. Germline V CDR1 and CDR2: MDHEN, SYDVKM. The gene calls are TRBV28 and TRBJ1-1, with D possibly matching TRBD1 (6 bases). Sample: CD4+ or CD8+ T cells sorted from blood, taken in a trial of the OX40 agonist ivuxolimab. The receptor's source is an adult with an advanced solid tumor such as melanoma, head and neck, liver or kidney cancer. The CDR3 spells CASSPGGLNTEAFF. CDR3 nucleotide sequence: TGTGCCAGCAGTCCTGGGGGGCTGAACACTGAAGCTTTCTTT.